Presented here are 30 T cell receptor beta chains from one specimen sequenced in a study of T cell changes during pregnancy in multiple sclerosis. Using immunoSEQ multiplex PCR, the repertoire was profiled, and TCRdb retains in-frame clones only, with some absent. The sample includes over 30,000 clones, about 90% of them seen just once. The sequences come from CD8+ T cells from peripheral blood mononuclear cells, collected in the third trimester of pregnancy. These receptors were obtained from a female donor with multiple sclerosis, enrolled in a pregnancy study.

The chain carries TRBV7-2 and TRBJ2-7, with TRBD2 matching over 14 bases. J was trimmed by 0 bases and V by 5 bases; bases with no gene match: 3. The germline gives CDR1 SGHTA, CDR2 FQGNSA. The CDR3 extends over 16 amino acids. For the CDR3, the DNA is TGTGCCAGCAGCCCGACTAGCGGGGGGGCCTCCTACGAGCAGTACTTC. Residues: CASSPTSGGASYEQYF.

The rearrangement links TRBV12-5 to TRBJ1-2, with 8 positions matching TRBD1. The CDR3 has 17 residues. J was trimmed by 4 bases and V by 6 bases; bases with no gene match: 16. Germline loops: CDR1 LGHNT, CDR2 FRNRAP. The CDR3 here is CASGPPTGQEHRYGYTF. The CDR3 DNA is TGTGCTAGTGGGCCCCCTACGGGACAGGAGCACCGCTATGGCTACACCTTC.

J is TRBJ2-5 and V is TRBV10-3, with 9 bases lining up with TRBD1. From germline, CDR1 is ENHRY and CDR2 SYGVKD. V shed 0 bases and J 5 bases; nucleotides not matched to a gene: 4. The CDR3 loop spans 15 amino acids. This CDR3 is CAISESVGQGETQYF. CDR3 coding DNA: TGTGCCATCAGTGAGTCCGTAGGACAGGGGGAGACCCAGTACTTC.

This clone is classed as medium-sized. The chain recombines TRBV6-4 with TRBJ2-2; D may be TRBD2 (6 bases). Between the trimmed V and J ends, which lost 4 bases and 6 bases, there was a span of 12 bases. Germline assignment: CDR1 MRHNA and CDR2 SNTAGT. This CDR3 contains 14 residues. CDR3 sequence reads: CASSGQGGSGELFF. As DNA, the CDR3 is TGTGCCAGCAGTGGTCAGGGAGGATCCGGGGAGCTGTTTTTT.

This chain connects TRBV7-9 to TRBJ2-3, with TRBD2 matching over 9 bases. The V segment lost 1 base and the J segment 4 bases; nucleotides outside the gene matches: 9. Germline CDR1 is SEHNR and CDR2 is FQNEAQ (reference sequence). This CDR3 spans 17 amino acids. The chain's CDR3 is CASSLGRGGLVSDTQYF. DNA of the CDR3: TGTGCCAGCAGCTTAGGGCGGGGGGGATTGGTTTCAGATACGCAGTATTTT.

The chain has TRBV7-2 and TRBJ2-5; 8 bases map to TRBD1. Per the germline V gene, CDR1 is SGHTA and CDR2 is FQGNSA. The CDR3 is 16 residues long. The ends lost 4 bases at V and 0 bases at J; junction bases unmatched: 7. CDR3 loop: CASSSPPGGYQETQYF. CDR3 bases: TGTGCCAGCAGCTCCCCTCCAGGGGGCTACCAAGAGACCCAGTACTTC.

V gene TRBV15 combines with J gene TRBJ1-2, with a weak D call TRBD1 (6 bases). Per germline, CDR1 LNHNV and CDR2 YYDKDF (reference sequence). This CDR3 contains 14 residues. V lost 5 bases, J lost 8 bases, and 18 bases lay in between. Written as DNA, the CDR3 is TGTGCCACCAGCTTCACGCCCGGGGGGGCGGGCTACACCTTC. This codes for CATSFTPGGAGYTF.

The chain carries TRBV19 and TRBJ2-7; D is perhaps TRBD2 (6 bases). Trimming took off 6 bases at V and 1 base at J, with 13 bases between the two ends. The CDR3 spans 14 residues. Germline values: CDR1 LNHDA, CDR2 SQIVND (reference sequence). CDR3 in amino acids: CASRAPGLSYEQYF. The CDR3, as DNA: TGTGCCAGTAGGGCTCCGGGACTTTCCTACGAGCAGTACTTC.

The CDR3: CASSVPRGGPDYEQFF. The CDR3 nucleotides are TGTGCCAGCAGCGTACCCCGCGGGGGGCCAGACTATGAGCAGTTCTTC. The J gene is TRBJ2-1, the V gene TRBV9, with 8 bases fitting TRBD2. Germline lookup yields CDR1 SGDLS and CDR2 YYNGEE. CDR3 length equals 16 residues. The junction had 11 bases not matched to a gene; V was cut back by 1 base and J by 8 bases.

The chain links TRBV7-2 to TRBJ1-3; D is possibly TRBD1 (5 bases). The CDR3 covers 14 residues. Germline loops: CDR1 SGHTA, CDR2 FQGNSA. Trimming shortened V by 5 bases and J by 13 bases, and 21 bases separated the two germline ends. The CDR3 DNA sequence: TGTGCCAGCAGCCCCCTTCAGGCAGGGACTAATATATATTTT. Its translation is CASSPLQAGTNIYF. The complete variable domain, with remaining parts taken from reference TRBV7-2 and TRBJ1-3, reads GAGVSQSPSNKVTEKGKDVELRCDPISGHTALYWYRQSLGQGLEFLIYFQGNSAPDKSGLPSDRFSAERTGGSVSTLTIQRTQQEDSAVYLCASSPLQAGTNIYFGEGSWLTVV.

J is TRBJ2-3 and V is TRBV9, with TRBD2 as a possible D gene (5 bases). Per germline, CDR1 SGDLS and CDR2 YYNGEE. There are 15 residues in the CDR3. Trimming cost V 0 bases and J 0 bases, with 8 bases left between them. The CDR3 bases are TGTGCCAGCAGCGTAGCGGGGTCTAGCACAGATACGCAGTATTTT. As protein: CASSVAGSSTDTQYF.

The J gene is TRBJ2-6, the V gene TRBV6-5; D is ambiguous. Germline CDR1 MNHEY, CDR2 SVGAGI. Trimming took 2 bases from V and 0 from J, leaving 8 bases between them. The length of the CDR3 is 16 residues. This chain's CDR3 is CASSYTRGSGANVLTF. CDR3 in DNA: TGTGCCAGCAGTTACACCAGAGGCTCTGGGGCCAACGTCCTGACTTTC.

The V call is TRBV11-2, the J call TRBJ1-6, with no clear D. This CDR3 is built from 17 residues. V was pared by 1 base and J by 0 bases, with 10 bases between. The germline V gene has CDR1 SGHAT and CDR2 FQNNGV. This CDR3 is CASSLVGVGSYNSPLHF. The DNA of the CDR3 is TGTGCCAGCAGCTTAGTCGGGGTTGGCTCCTATAATTCACCCCTCCACTTT.

The V call is TRBV10-2, the J call TRBJ1-5; 10 nucleotides agree with TRBD1. CDR3 size: 18 residues. J was trimmed by 2 bases and V by 1 base; bases with no gene match: 8. Germline values: CDR1 WSHSY, CDR2 SAAADI. The CDR3 DNA reads as TGCGCCAGCAGTGAGTGGGACAGGGGTCTCGGGGGCAATCAGCCCCAGCATTTT. It encodes CASSEWDRGLGGNQPQHF.

The chain links TRBV28 to TRBJ2-3; 8 bases map to TRBD2. This CDR3 contains 16 residues. CDR1 MDHEN and CDR2 SYDVKM come from the germline V gene. V trimming: 3 bases; J trimming: 4 bases; junction bases outside the gene matches: 9. CDR3 loop: CASSFQSGGRADTQYF. The CDR3 bases are TGTGCCAGCAGTTTCCAAAGCGGGGGAAGGGCAGATACGCAGTATTTT.

The CDR3 region is CASSLGQALSGNTIYF. CDR3 bases: TGTGCCAGCAGCTTAGGACAGGCGCTCTCTGGAAACACCATATATTTT. The chain joins TRBV5-6 to TRBJ1-3, with 7 bases lining up with TRBD1. Per the germline V gene, CDR1 is SGHDT and CDR2 is YYEEEE. The CDR3 extends over 16 amino acids. The junction had 5 bases not matched to a gene; V was cut back by 2 bases and J by 0 bases.

The chain couples TRBV7-6 to TRBJ2-5; a possible D gene is TRBD2 (5 bases). With 6 bases removed from V and 12 bases from J, the gap between germline ends came to 23 bases. There are 14 residues in the CDR3. Germline V gene lookup returns CDR1 SGHVS and CDR2 FNYEAQ. CDR3 nucleotides: TGTGCCAGCAGGGACGGAGGCGGTCCGGGTTGGGAGTACTTC. It translates to CASRDGGGPGWEYF.

The chain is built from TRBV6-5 and TRBJ1-2; TRBD1 is a possible D gene (5 bases). V was shortened by 0 bases and J by 0 bases, with 11 bases between the two germline ends. From germline, CDR1 is MNHEY and CDR2 SVGAGI. This CDR3 spans 16 amino acids. CDR3 region: CASSYSVSGANYGYTF. The CDR3 nucleotides are TGTGCCAGCAGTTACTCCGTCTCGGGGGCTAACTATGGCTACACCTTC.

For the CDR3, the DNA is TGTGCCAGCAGCCGCTGGGGACAGGGGGTCAATCAGCCCCAGCATTTT. Translating gives CASSRWGQGVNQPQHF. J is TRBJ1-5 and V is TRBV7-2; 11 positions agree with TRBD1. The germline V gene encodes CDR1 SGHTA and CDR2 FQGNSA. This CDR3 is built from 16 residues. After removal of 5 bases from V and 3 bases from J, the junction contained 6 bases not matched to a gene.

The J gene is TRBJ2-7, the V gene TRBV4-2; TRBD2 matches 11 bases. The CDR3 length is 17 residues. The V and J ends lost 0 bases and 0 bases, in that order; junction bases with no gene match: 4. CDR1 and CDR2 (germline): LGHNA, YNFKEQ. This CDR3 reads CASSQEASGGSSYEQYF. CDR3 bases: TGTGCCAGCAGCCAAGAGGCTAGCGGGGGGAGCTCCTACGAGCAGTACTTC.

This clone appeared a few times. The chain combines TRBV9 with TRBJ1-4, with TRBD1 as a possible D gene (5 bases). Trimming removed 4 bases from V and 4 bases from J, with 11 bases in between. This CDR3 spans 14 amino acids. Germline V gene lookup returns CDR1 SGDLS and CDR2 YYNGEE. The CDR3 bases are TGTGCCAGCAGCCCCGACAGATATAATGAAAAACTGTTTTTT. This codes for CASSPDRYNEKLFF.

This sequence joins TRBV29-1 and TRBJ1-2; 8 nucleotides agree with TRBD1. With V trimmed by 6 bases and J by 7 bases, 4 bases remained unmatched. Germline CDR1 reads SQVTM; CDR2 reads ANQGSEA. There are 11 residues in the CDR3. The CDR3 loop reads CSVVGTGGYTF. For the CDR3, the DNA is TGCAGCGTAGTTGGGACAGGTGGCTACACCTTC. The whole variable domain, filled in from reference TRBV29-1 and TRBJ1-2, reads SAVISQKPSRDICQRGTSLTIQCQVDSQVTMMFWYRQQPGQSLTLIATANQGSEATYESGFVIDKFPISRPNLTFSTLTVSNMSPEDSSIYLCSVVGTGGYTFGSGTRLTVV.

This clone has only a few counts. The chain employs TRBV7-3 and TRBJ1-1; D is ambiguous. Trimming took off 5 bases at V and 3 bases at J, with 10 bases between the two ends. CDR3 size: 13 residues. Germline V gives CDR1 SGHTA, CDR2 FQGTGA. The CDR3 loop reads CASSRLAYTEAFF. The CDR3 nucleotides read TGTGCCAGCAGCCGTCTGGCCTACACTGAAGCTTTCTTT.

This clone qualifies as large (0.1 to 1%). The rearrangement joins TRBV19 to TRBJ1-6; 7 bases align to TRBD1. J was trimmed by 11 bases and V by 0 bases; bases with no gene match: 10. Germline values: CDR1 LNHDA, CDR2 SQIVND (reference sequence). The CDR3 spans 16 residues. Here the CDR3 DNA reads TGTGCCAGTAGTATAGACTCGACAGGGTTTCTGGCACCCCTCCACTTT. Translated, it gives CASSIDSTGFLAPLHF.

V and J are TRBV5-6 and TRBJ1-1; 7 nucleotides agree with TRBD1. Germline CDR1 reads SGHDT; CDR2 reads YYEEEE. The trim removed 4 bases at V and 4 bases at J, leaving 4 bases unmatched. The CDR3 is 13 amino acids. CDR3 coding DNA: TGTGCCAGCAGCATCACAGGGGTCACTGAAGCTTTCTTT. Its translation: CASSITGVTEAFF.

This clone appeared a single time. The V and J genes are TRBV2 and TRBJ2-4; 9 bases are shared with TRBD2. Germline V gene sequence: CDR1 SNHLY, CDR2 FYNNEI. V was clipped by 6 bases and J by 0 bases; unmatched bases: 12. The CDR3 is 18 residues long. CDR3 nucleotides: TGTGCCAGCAGACTGACTAGCGGTTCAACGATAGCCAAAAACATTCAGTACTTC. It yields the protein CASRLTSGSTIAKNIQYF.

In its sample, this clone was seen once. V usage is TRBV5-1 and J usage is TRBJ1-2; 11 nucleotides match TRBD1. Germline trimming cut 3 bases from V and 6 bases from J; bases unmatched to any gene: 10. Germline-derived CDR1 and CDR2 are SGHRS and YFSETQ. This CDR3 comprises 16 residues. CDR3 region: CASSWTPGQGVDGYTF. The CDR3 DNA sequence: TGCGCCAGCAGCTGGACTCCGGGACAGGGGGTGGATGGCTACACCTTC.

The chain uses TRBV6-5 and TRBJ1-1, with 9 nucleotides matching TRBD1. This CDR3 spans 14 amino acids. Germline CDR1 MNHEY, CDR2 SVGAGI. V lost 4 bases, J lost 3 bases, and 3 bases stayed unmatched. The CDR3: CASSLGQGYTEAFF. The CDR3 bases are TGTGCCAGCAGTTTAGGACAGGGGTACACTGAAGCTTTCTTT.

The chain employs TRBV29-1 and TRBJ1-2; a weak D match, TRBD1 (6 bases). This CDR3 spans 12 amino acids. Germline V CDR1 and CDR2: SQVTM, ANQGSEA. Trimming removed 6 bases at V and 10 bases at J, with 18 bases between. The CDR3 loop is CSVLLGTTFYTF. The CDR3 coding sequence is TGCAGCGTACTTCTAGGGACAACCTTCTACACCTTC. The full variable domain, in which reference TRBV29-1 and TRBJ1-2 provide the parts outside the CDR3, is SAVISQKPSRDICQRGTSLTIQCQVDSQVTMMFWYRQQPGQSLTLIATANQGSEATYESGFVIDKFPISRPNLTFSTLTVSNMSPEDSSIYLCSVLLGTTFYTFGSGTRLTVV.

The chain carries TRBV7-8 and TRBJ2-7, with 7 bases identical to TRBD2. The CDR3 extends over 15 amino acids. Trimming at V came to 5 bases and at J to 2 bases, leaving 9 bases not matched to a gene. Per germline, CDR1 SGHVS and CDR2 FQNEAQ. This CDR3 is CASSRLGDYPYEQYF. The CDR3, as DNA: TGTGCCAGCAGCCGTTTAGGGGACTACCCCTACGAGCAGTACTTC.